The TCR beta chain under discussion was sequenced for a study of Ad26.COV2.S vaccination and SARS-CoV-2 variants. The CDR3 loop spans 15 amino acids. Germline trimming cut 8 bases from V and 7 bases from J; bases unmatched to any gene: 9. Germline V CDR1 and CDR2: SGHTA, FQGTGA. Data came from immunoSEQ multiplex PCR; TCRdb stores just in-frame clones and leaves some out. The sample holds about 350,000 clones, 87% seen once. Treatment defined: about 20 received Ad26.COV2.S at low or high dose, single or two shots; several received placebo; per-sample allocation not given. Repertoires come from day 63 after the first vaccine or placebo injection. The table lists this clone with a count of one.

The specimen comprised peripheral blood, sampled in a trial of Ad26.COV2.S vaccine versus placebo. This receptor was obtained from a person aged 18-65 years who received the Ad26.COV2.S COVID-19 vaccine or a placebo. The chain employs TRBV7-3 and TRBJ2-1, with 12 bases aligning to TRBD2. CDR3 coding DNA: TGTGCCAGCGGCCTCGGACTAGCGGGGCCTAATGAGCAGTTCTTC. It specifies CASGLGLAGPNEQFF.